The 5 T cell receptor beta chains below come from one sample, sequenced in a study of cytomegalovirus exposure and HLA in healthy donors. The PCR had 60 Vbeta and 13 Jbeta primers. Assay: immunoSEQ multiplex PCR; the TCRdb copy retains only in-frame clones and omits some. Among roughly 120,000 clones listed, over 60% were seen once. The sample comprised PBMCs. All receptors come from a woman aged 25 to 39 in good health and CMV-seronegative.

CDR3 in DNA: TGTGCCAGCAGCCTCAAACTGAGAGACGGGGAAGAGACCCAGTACTTC. Protein sequence: CASSLKLRDGEETQYF. This chain links TRBV14 with TRBJ2-5, with a tentative D call TRBD2 (5 bases). V was pared by 4 bases and J by 3 bases, with 18 bases between. Germline V CDR1 and CDR2: SGHDN, FVKESK. This CDR3 is 16 amino acids long.

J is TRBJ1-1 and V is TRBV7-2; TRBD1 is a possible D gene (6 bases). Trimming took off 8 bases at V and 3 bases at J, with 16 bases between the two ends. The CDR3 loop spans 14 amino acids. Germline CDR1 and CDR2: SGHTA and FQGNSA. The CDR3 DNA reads TGTGCCAGCGTTCGGGGGGGCGCATACACTGAAGCTTTCTTT. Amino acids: CASVRGGAYTEAFF.

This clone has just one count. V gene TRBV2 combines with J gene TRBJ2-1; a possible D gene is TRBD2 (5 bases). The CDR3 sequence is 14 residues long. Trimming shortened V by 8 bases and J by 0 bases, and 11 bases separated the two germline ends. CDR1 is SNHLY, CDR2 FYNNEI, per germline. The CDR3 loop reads CASFGSSSYNEQFF. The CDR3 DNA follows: TGTGCCAGCTTTGGGAGTAGCTCCTACAATGAGCAGTTCTTC.

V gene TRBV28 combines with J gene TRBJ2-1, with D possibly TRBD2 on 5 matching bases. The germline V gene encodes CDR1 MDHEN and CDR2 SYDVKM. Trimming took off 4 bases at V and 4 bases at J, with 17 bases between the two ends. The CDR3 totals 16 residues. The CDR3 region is CASSSPSTGGYNEQFF. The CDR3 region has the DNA TGTGCCAGCAGTTCCCCCTCTACCGGAGGATACAATGAGCAGTTCTTC.

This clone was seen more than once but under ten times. CDR3 in DNA: TGTGCCAGCAGCCGACAGGCCCAAGAGACCCAGTACTTC. This codes for CASSRQAQETQYF. The chain is built from TRBV6-4 and TRBJ2-5; TRBD1 is a possible D gene (6 bases). Trimming removed 6 bases at V and 1 base at J, with 9 bases between. Germline CDR1 is MRHNA and CDR2 is SNTAGT. There are 13 residues in the CDR3.